Listed below are T cell receptor beta chains from one sample, sequenced in a study of blood T cell repertoires in COVID-19. Sequenced by immunoSEQ multiplex PCR; TCRdb stores in-frame clones only, minus some. The table records 300,000 to 450,000 clones, about 89% of them present only once. Sequencing was done on a sample of peripheral blood. Source of these receptors: a woman aged 30 to 39 with COVID-19, enrolled during active disease. Both conserved end residues are part of each CDR3. Fields, in order: clone size, D gene, V gene, CDR3 length, J gene, CDR3 protein, CDR3 DNA. A D gene is named only where the DNA matches it firmly. Clone size is shown for a subset of rows, as once, few, many or a class of expanded clone.

size: -; D: TRBD1; V: TRBV27; length: 16; J: TRBJ2-1; CDR3: CASSRKTGVAVNEQFF; DNA: TGTGCCAGCAGCCGTAAAACAGGGGTTGCAGTGAATGAGCAGTTCTTC
size: -; D: -; V: TRBV15; length: 15; J: TRBJ1-3; CDR3: CATSRGGGSGNTIYF; DNA: TGTGCCACCAGCAGAGGGGGCGGCTCTGGAAACACCATATATTTT
size: -; D: TRBD1; V: TRBV5-1; length: 15; J: TRBJ1-1; CDR3: CASSFSGQTDTEAFF; DNA: TGCGCCAGCAGCTTCTCGGGACAGACTGACACTGAAGCTTTCTTT
size: -; D: TRBD1; V: TRBV5-1; length: 15; J: TRBJ2-1; CDR3: CASSLGGGQANEQFF; DNA: TGCGCCAGCAGCTTGGGTGGGGGACAGGCCAATGAGCAGTTCTTC
size: -; D: TRBD1; V: TRBV19; length: 15; J: TRBJ1-2; CDR3: CASSPWDSRPYGYTF; DNA: TGTGCCAGTAGTCCCTGGGACAGCCGACCTTATGGCTACACCTTC
size: -; D: TRBD1; V: TRBV10-3; length: 15; J: TRBJ1-2; CDR3: CAISIQGAEGPGYTF; DNA: TGTGCCATCAGCATCCAGGGGGCGGAAGGTCCTGGCTACACCTTC
size: -; D: -; V: TRBV10-2; length: 12; J: TRBJ1-2; CDR3: CASTGANYGYTF; DNA: TGCGCCAGCACGGGAGCTAACTATGGCTACACCTTC
size: -; D: -; V: TRBV4-3; length: 14; J: TRBJ2-7; CDR3: CASSHGTLKYEQYF; DNA: TGCGCCAGCAGCCATGGGACTTTGAAATACGAGCAGTACTTC
size: -; D: -; V: TRBV7-2; length: 14; J: TRBJ2-5; CDR3: CASSTWGRLETQYF; DNA: TGTGCCAGCAGCACCTGGGGCAGGCTAGAGACCCAGTACTTC
size: -; D: -; V: TRBV10-3; length: 12; J: TRBJ2-1; CDR3: CAIRNARDEQFF; DNA: TGTGCCATCAGGAACGCCCGCGATGAGCAGTTCTTC
size: -; D: TRBD2; V: TRBV28; length: 18; J: TRBJ2-3; CDR3: CASRTLAGAHLRTDTQYF; DNA: TGTGCCAGCAGGACCCTAGCGGGGGCCCACCTTCGCACAGATACGCAGTATTTT
size: -; D: TRBD1; V: TRBV9; length: 13; J: TRBJ2-3; CDR3: CASSKQGADTQYF; DNA: TGTGCCAGCAGCAAACAGGGGGCTGATACGCAGTATTTT
size: -; D: -; V: TRBV18; length: 14; J: TRBJ1-2; CDR3: CASPYRVGNYGYTF; DNA: TGTGCCAGCCCCTACAGGGTGGGCAACTATGGCTACACCTTC
size: -; D: -; V: TRBV6-2/TRBV6-3; length: 13; J: TRBJ1-1; CDR3: CASSLSVVSEAFF; DNA: TGTGCCAGCAGCCTATCAGTGGTCTCTGAAGCTTTCTTT
size: -; D: -; V: TRBV29-1; length: 15; J: TRBJ2-2; CDR3: CSVEDWAGQDGELFF; DNA: TGCAGCGTTGAAGACTGGGCAGGGCAGGACGGGGAGCTGTTTTTT
size: once; D: -; V: TRBV18; length: 16; J: TRBJ1-2; CDR3: CASSLQSDSRNYGYTF; DNA: TGTGCCAGCTCATTGCAATCCGACAGCCGTAACTATGGCTACACCTTC
size: -; D: TRBD1; V: TRBV27; length: 18; J: TRBJ2-2; CDR3: CASMSSPGTGSGTGELFF; DNA: TGTGCCAGCATGTCCTCGCCTGGGACAGGGAGCGGCACCGGGGAGCTGTTTTTT
size: -; D: -; V: TRBV24-1; length: 15; J: TRBJ2-1; CDR3: CATSATSLGIGEQFF; DNA: TGTGCCACCAGTGCGACTAGTTTGGGCATTGGAGAGCAGTTCTTC
size: once; D: TRBD2; V: TRBV11-3; length: 16; J: TRBJ2-1; CDR3: CASSRRGAGGRNEQFF; DNA: TGTGCCAGCAGCCGGAGGGGAGCGGGAGGGCGGAATGAGCAGTTCTTC